Listed below are T cell receptor beta chains from one sample, sequenced in a study of Ad26.COV2.S vaccination and SARS-CoV-2 variants. The data were produced by immunoSEQ multiplex PCR, yet TCRdb's version contains in-frame clones alone and is incomplete. The table has roughly 680,000 clones, around 92% seen once. The source was peripheral blood, collected in a trial of Ad26.COV2.S vaccine versus placebo. Receptors were obtained from a person between 18 and 65 years old who received the Ad26.COV2.S COVID-19 vaccine or a placebo. Both conserved end residues are part of each CDR3. A D gene is named only where the DNA matches it firmly. Clone size, where shown, is once, few, many, or a class for clones that have expanded.

D: NA; V: TRBV27; size: NA; J: TRBJ2-7; DNA: TGTGCCAGCAGTTCGAACTCCTACGAGCAGTACTTC; CDR3: CASSSNSYEQYF
D: NA; V: TRBV10-1; size: NA; J: TRBJ2-1; DNA: TGCGCCAGCGCGGGCTTTTTTCTCTACAATGAGCAGTTCTTC; CDR3: CASAGFFLYNEQFF
D: TRBD2; V: TRBV29-1; size: once; J: TRBJ2-1; DNA: TGCAGCGCCTGGACTAGCGGGGCATCCAGCTCCTACAATGAGCAGTTCTTC; CDR3: CSAWTSGASSSYNEQFF
D: NA; V: TRBV5-4; size: NA; J: TRBJ1-2; DNA: TGTGCCAGCAGCTTTGACATGACTAACTATGGCTACACCTTC; CDR3: CASSFDMTNYGYTF
D: NA; V: TRBV7-9; size: NA; J: TRBJ1-1; DNA: TGTGCCAGCAGCCTTTACGAGGGGTATAACACTGAAGCTTTCTTT; CDR3: CASSLYEGYNTEAFF
D: TRBD2; V: TRBV19; size: NA; J: TRBJ2-2; DNA: TGTGCCAGTAGTAAATTAGCGGGGAGCTTCACCGGGGAGCTGTTTTTT; CDR3: CASSKLAGSFTGELFF
D: NA; V: TRBV19; size: NA; J: TRBJ1-1; DNA: TGTGCCAGTAGCACGGGGACACTTTACACTGAAGCTTTCTTT; CDR3: CASSTGTLYTEAFF
D: NA; V: TRBV5-6; size: NA; J: TRBJ1-2; DNA: TGTGCCAGCAGCGCACCGCCCAAGACTCTTGTTAACTATGGCTACACCTTC; CDR3: CASSAPPKTLVNYGYTF
D: TRBD2; V: TRBV5-1; size: NA; J: TRBJ2-2; DNA: TGCGCCAGCAGCTTAGCGGGAGGGCAGACCGGGGAGCTGTTTTTT; CDR3: CASSLAGGQTGELFF
D: TRBD1; V: TRBV5-4; size: few; J: TRBJ1-6; DNA: TGTGCCAGCAGCTCCCCGACAGGGACCTATAATTCACCCCTCCACTTT; CDR3: CASSSPTGTYNSPLHF
D: NA; V: TRBV6-5; size: NA; J: TRBJ1-3; DNA: TGTGCCAGCAGTCACCAGGGCCCTTCTGGAAACACCATATATTTT; CDR3: CASSHQGPSGNTIYF
D: TRBD1; V: TRBV19; size: NA; J: TRBJ1-1; DNA: TGTGCCAGTAGTATAGCTGCTACATTTCCTCTCTACAGGGGAATTGACACTGAAGCTTTCTTT; CDR3: CASSIAATFPLYRGIDTEAFF
D: TRBD2; V: TRBV10-3; size: NA; J: TRBJ2-7; DNA: TGTGCCATCACCGCCACGGGGGGCTACGAGCAGTACTTC; CDR3: CAITATGGYEQYF
D: NA; V: TRBV19; size: NA; J: TRBJ2-5; DNA: TGTGCCAGTAGTATAGGCGATAGTGAGACCCAGTACTTC; CDR3: CASSIGDSETQYF
D: NA; V: TRBV5-1; size: NA; J: TRBJ1-1; DNA: TGCGCCAGCAGCTGGGGTACTGAAGCTTTCTTT; CDR3: CASSWGTEAFF
D: TRBD1; V: TRBV19; size: NA; J: TRBJ2-4; DNA: TGTGCCAGTAGTTGGGGGACAGGGCACATTCAGTACTTC; CDR3: CASSWGTGHIQYF
D: TRBD1; V: TRBV7-2; size: NA; J: TRBJ1-5; DNA: TGTGCCAGCAGCCCGCAGGGGGGAAGCAATCAGCCCCAGCATTTT; CDR3: CASSPQGGSNQPQHF
D: TRBD2; V: TRBV7-2; size: NA; J: TRBJ2-2; DNA: TGTGCCAGCAGCTTATACGGGGGGGCCACCGGGGAGCTGTTTTTT; CDR3: CASSLYGGATGELFF
D: NA; V: TRBV7-2; size: NA; J: TRBJ2-3; DNA: TGTGCCAGCAGCTTCTCACTCGACAGAGTAGATACGCAGTATTTT; CDR3: CASSFSLDRVDTQYF
D: NA; V: TRBV7-9; size: NA; J: TRBJ1-6; DNA: TGTGCCAGCAGCTTTAGCCTTTCACCCCTCCACTTT; CDR3: CASSFSLSPLHF
D: TRBD1; V: TRBV7-8; size: NA; J: TRBJ1-5; DNA: TGTGCCAGCACCCCGGACAGGGGCAGCAATCAGCCCCAGCATTTT; CDR3: CASTPDRGSNQPQHF
D: NA; V: TRBV2; size: NA; J: TRBJ1-6; DNA: TGTGCCAGCAGTGATCGCTCCTATAATTCACCCCTCCACTTT; CDR3: CASSDRSYNSPLHF
D: NA; V: TRBV19; size: once; J: TRBJ2-7; DNA: TGTGCCAGTAGTCTCCGGGACACCCTTTACGAGCAGTACTTC; CDR3: CASSLRDTLYEQYF
D: TRBD2; V: TRBV27; size: NA; J: TRBJ2-3; DNA: TGTGCCAGCCTCGGGAGGGGCCCCAGCACAGATACGCAGTATTTT; CDR3: CASLGRGPSTDTQYF
D: NA; V: TRBV12-5; size: NA; J: TRBJ1-1; DNA: TGTGCTAGTGGTTTCTCCTCCGGGGACACTGAAGCTTTCTTT; CDR3: CASGFSSGDTEAFF
D: TRBD2; V: TRBV18; size: NA; J: TRBJ2-2; DNA: TGTGCCAGCTCACCAATGACTAGCGGGAGGGCGGACACCGGGGAGCTGTTTTTT; CDR3: CASSPMTSGRADTGELFF
D: TRBD1; V: TRBV11-2; size: NA; J: TRBJ1-4; DNA: TGTGCCAGCAGCTTAGTGGGACAGGGGGCTGAAAAACTGTTTTTT; CDR3: CASSLVGQGAEKLFF
D: NA; V: TRBV29-1; size: NA; J: TRBJ2-2; DNA: TGCAGCGTGGATGGGGACGGGGAGCTGTTTTTT; CDR3: CSVDGDGELFF
D: NA; V: TRBV7-2; size: NA; J: TRBJ1-1; DNA: TGTGCCAGCAGCTTAGGAGGGGAAGGCACTGAAGCTTTCTTT; CDR3: CASSLGGEGTEAFF
D: NA; V: TRBV4-1; size: NA; J: TRBJ2-3; DNA: TGCGCCAGCAGCCAGTCTCTGGGCCCTAGCACAGATACGCAGTATTTT; CDR3: CASSQSLGPSTDTQYF
D: NA; V: TRBV19; size: NA; J: TRBJ1-1; DNA: TGTGCCAGTAGTATTAGCTGGGGAACTGAAGCTTTCTTT; CDR3: CASSISWGTEAFF
D: NA; V: TRBV7-2; size: NA; J: TRBJ1-2; DNA: TGTGCCAGCAGCACGGACGGGACATCTTATGGCTACACCTTC; CDR3: CASSTDGTSYGYTF
D: TRBD1; V: TRBV6-5; size: once; J: TRBJ1-2; DNA: TGTGCCAGCAGGAGGACAGGGGAACGGAATGGCTACACCTTC; CDR3: CASRRTGERNGYTF
D: TRBD1; V: TRBV9; size: NA; J: TRBJ1-5; DNA: TGTGCCAGCAGCGTCAGACCCGGGACAGGGTTTCCCGATCAGCCCCAGCATTTT; CDR3: CASSVRPGTGFPDQPQHF
D: TRBD1; V: TRBV6-6; size: NA; J: TRBJ1-1; DNA: TGTGCCAGCAGTTACTTAAGGGACAGGAACACTGAAGCTTTCTTT; CDR3: CASSYLRDRNTEAFF
D: TRBD1; V: TRBV16; size: NA; J: TRBJ1-5; DNA: TGTGCCAGCAGCCCCTTTCTAGACAGGGTAGATCAGCCCCAGCATTTT; CDR3: CASSPFLDRVDQPQHF
D: TRBD1; V: TRBV12-3/TRBV12-4; size: NA; J: TRBJ2-7; DNA: TGTGCCAGCACCGGGACAGGGGGGTACGAGCAGTACTTC; CDR3: CASTGTGGYEQYF
D: NA; V: TRBV5-8; size: NA; J: TRBJ2-6; DNA: TGTGCCAGCAGCCCCGACAGATCTCCTGGGGCCAACGTCCTGACTTTC; CDR3: CASSPDRSPGANVLTF
D: TRBD1; V: TRBV2; size: NA; J: TRBJ1-2; DNA: TGTGCCAGCAGTGAAATCGGACAGGTATATGGCTACACCTTC; CDR3: CASSEIGQVYGYTF
D: NA; V: TRBV24-1; size: NA; J: TRBJ2-7; DNA: TGTGCCACCAGTGACCAACTGACAGAAGAGCAGTACTTC; CDR3: CATSDQLTEEQYF
D: TRBD2; V: TRBV15; size: NA; J: TRBJ2-5; DNA: TGTGCCACCAGCACGCTAGCGGTTTCCCAAGAGACCCAGTACTTC; CDR3: CATSTLAVSQETQYF
D: NA; V: TRBV5-1; size: NA; J: TRBJ2-7; DNA: TGCGCCAGCAGCATACCGGGACCAGGGAACGAGCAGTACTTC; CDR3: CASSIPGPGNEQYF
D: NA; V: TRBV12-3/TRBV12-4; size: once; J: TRBJ1-5; DNA: TGTGCCAGCAGTTTACCGGGGTCGCCCCAGCATTTT; CDR3: CASSLPGSPQHF
D: TRBD1; V: TRBV19; size: once; J: TRBJ1-5; DNA: TGTGCCAGTAGTATCGGGACAGGGGTAAATCAGCCCCAGCATTTT; CDR3: CASSIGTGVNQPQHF
D: NA; V: TRBV7-8; size: NA; J: TRBJ2-2; DNA: TGTGCCAGCGGTGCGGTTAGGGCGAACACCGGGGAGCTGTTTTTT; CDR3: CASGAVRANTGELFF
D: TRBD1; V: TRBV3-1/TRBV3-2; size: NA; J: TRBJ1-5; DNA: TGTGCCAGCAGCCGGACAGGGGGCGATCAGCCCCAGCATTTT; CDR3: CASSRTGGDQPQHF
D: TRBD2; V: TRBV14; size: NA; J: TRBJ2-2; DNA: TGTGCCAGCAGCCAGGCCAGTGGCCTAGCGGGAGTAAGGGAGCTGTTTTTT; CDR3: CASSQASGLAGVRELFF
D: NA; V: TRBV6-5; size: NA; J: TRBJ1-1; DNA: TGTGCCACAACCCGGGACATGGAAGCTTTCTTT; CDR3: CATTRDMEAFF
D: TRBD1; V: TRBV9; size: few; J: TRBJ2-7; DNA: TGTGCCAGCAGCGTAGGGGGACAGAATTACGAGCAGTACTTC; CDR3: CASSVGGQNYEQYF
D: NA; V: TRBV3-1/TRBV3-2; size: NA; J: TRBJ1-2; DNA: TGTGCCAGCAGCCAAGGTAACAATAACTATGGCTACACCTTC; CDR3: CASSQGNNNYGYTF
D: NA; V: TRBV5-6; size: NA; J: TRBJ1-2; DNA: TGTGCCAGCAGCATCAACCCAGCCGCCTATGGCTACACCTTC; CDR3: CASSINPAAYGYTF
D: NA; V: TRBV30; size: NA; J: TRBJ1-3; DNA: TGTGCCTCCCAGGAAGGGTCTTTTGGAAACACCATATATTTT; CDR3: CASQEGSFGNTIYF